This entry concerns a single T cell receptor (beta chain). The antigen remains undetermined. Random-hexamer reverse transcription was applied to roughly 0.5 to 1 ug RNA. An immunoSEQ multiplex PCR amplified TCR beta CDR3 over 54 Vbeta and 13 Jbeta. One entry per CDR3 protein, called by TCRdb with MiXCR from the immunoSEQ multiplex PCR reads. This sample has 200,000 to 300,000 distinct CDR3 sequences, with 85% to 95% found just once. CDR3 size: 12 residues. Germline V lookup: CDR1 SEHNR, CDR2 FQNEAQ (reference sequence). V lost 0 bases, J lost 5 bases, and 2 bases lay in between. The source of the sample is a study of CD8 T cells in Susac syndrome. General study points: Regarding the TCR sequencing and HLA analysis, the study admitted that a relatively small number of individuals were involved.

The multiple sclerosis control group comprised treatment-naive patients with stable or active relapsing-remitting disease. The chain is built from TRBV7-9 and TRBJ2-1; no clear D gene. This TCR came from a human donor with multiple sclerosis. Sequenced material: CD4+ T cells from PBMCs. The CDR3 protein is CASSLADNEQFF. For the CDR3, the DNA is TGTGCCAGCAGCTTAGCTGACAATGAGCAGTTCTTC.